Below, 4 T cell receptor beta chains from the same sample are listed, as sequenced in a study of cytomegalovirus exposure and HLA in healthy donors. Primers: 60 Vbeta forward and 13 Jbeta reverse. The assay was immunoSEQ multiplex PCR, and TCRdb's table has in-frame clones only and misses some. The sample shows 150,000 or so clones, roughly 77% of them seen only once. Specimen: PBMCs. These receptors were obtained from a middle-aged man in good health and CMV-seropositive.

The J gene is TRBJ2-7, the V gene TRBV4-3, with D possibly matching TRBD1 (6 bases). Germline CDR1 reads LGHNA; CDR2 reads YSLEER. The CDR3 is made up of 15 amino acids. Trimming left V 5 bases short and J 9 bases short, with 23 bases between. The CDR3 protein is CASSGRTEGHGRQYF. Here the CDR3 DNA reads TGCGCCAGCAGCGGTCGGACAGAGGGGCACGGACGGCAGTACTTC.

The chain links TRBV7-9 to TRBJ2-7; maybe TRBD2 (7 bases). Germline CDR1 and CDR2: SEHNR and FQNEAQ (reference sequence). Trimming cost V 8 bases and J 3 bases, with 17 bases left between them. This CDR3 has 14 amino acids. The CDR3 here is CASQSGGPYYEQYF. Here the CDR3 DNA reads TGTGCCAGCCAATCCGGGGGGCCCTACTACGAGCAGTACTTC.

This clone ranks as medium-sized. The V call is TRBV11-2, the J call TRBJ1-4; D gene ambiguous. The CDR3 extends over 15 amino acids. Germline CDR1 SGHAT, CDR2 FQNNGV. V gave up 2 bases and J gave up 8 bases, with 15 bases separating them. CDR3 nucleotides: TGTGCCAGCAGCTTAAACGGGGTACCGGACGAAAAACTGTTTTTT. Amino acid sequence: CASSLNGVPDEKLFF.

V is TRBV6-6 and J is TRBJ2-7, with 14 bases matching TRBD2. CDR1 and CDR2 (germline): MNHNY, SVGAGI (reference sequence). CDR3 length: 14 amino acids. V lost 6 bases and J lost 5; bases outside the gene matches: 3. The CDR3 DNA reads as TGTGCCAGCAGACCGGGACTAGCGGGAGACGAGCAGTACTTC. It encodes CASRPGLAGDEQYF.